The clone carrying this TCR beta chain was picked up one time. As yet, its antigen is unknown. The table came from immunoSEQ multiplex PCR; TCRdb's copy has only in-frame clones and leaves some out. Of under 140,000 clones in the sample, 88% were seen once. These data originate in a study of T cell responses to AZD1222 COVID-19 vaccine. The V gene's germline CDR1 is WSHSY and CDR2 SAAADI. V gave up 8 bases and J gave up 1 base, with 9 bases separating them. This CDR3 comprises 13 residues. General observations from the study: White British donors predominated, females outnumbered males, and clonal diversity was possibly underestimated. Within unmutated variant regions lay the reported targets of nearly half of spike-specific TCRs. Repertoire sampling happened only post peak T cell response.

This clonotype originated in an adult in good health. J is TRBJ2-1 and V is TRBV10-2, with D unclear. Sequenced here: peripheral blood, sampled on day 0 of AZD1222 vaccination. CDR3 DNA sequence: TGCGCCAGCGGTACTCAATCCTACAATGAGCAGTTCTTC. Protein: CASGTQSYNEQFF.